The rows below give T cell receptor beta chains drawn from one sample of a study of blood T cell repertoires in COVID-19. Clones were sequenced by immunoSEQ multiplex PCR, and TCRdb holds only the in-frame ones, with some missing. Of about 200,000 clones in the sample, about 82% were seen once. The sequenced sample was PBMCs or T cells enriched from blood (not recorded which). Receptors originate from a man aged 40-49 years with acute COVID-19. The CDR3 runs from the conserved cysteine through the conserved F or W. D genes are given only for firm matches. A clone size is listed for some rows: how often the clone was seen (once, few, many), or a class if it is expanded.

CDR3: CASGTSGRDEQYF
size: NA
D: TRBD2
V: TRBV12-3/TRBV12-4
J: TRBJ2-7

CDR3: CASSPGQGLNTIYF
size: NA
D: TRBD1
V: TRBV2
J: TRBJ1-3

CDR3: CASSTGVTSDTQYF
size: NA
D: NA
V: TRBV5-1
J: TRBJ2-3

CDR3: CASSEPWASYEQYF
size: NA
D: NA
V: TRBV2
J: TRBJ2-7

CDR3: CASSPPGFQLTFYGYTF
size: NA
D: NA
V: TRBV23-1
J: TRBJ1-2

CDR3: CASKVGRGAYNEQFF
size: once
D: TRBD2
V: TRBV19
J: TRBJ2-1

CDR3: CASRTTEETQYF
size: NA
D: NA
V: TRBV6-5
J: TRBJ2-5

CDR3: CASSPLAGVYNEQFF
size: NA
D: TRBD2
V: TRBV7-2
J: TRBJ2-1

CDR3: CASSWNRGSETQYF
size: NA
D: TRBD1
V: TRBV11-1
J: TRBJ2-5

CDR3: CASSWMGSGTEKLFF
size: NA
D: NA
V: TRBV6-6
J: TRBJ1-4

CDR3: CASSFDGEVAFF
size: few
D: NA
V: TRBV5-8
J: TRBJ1-1

CDR3: CATSDFTDRPAFF
size: NA
D: NA
V: TRBV24-1
J: TRBJ1-1

CDR3: CASGLALGEPQHF
size: NA
D: NA
V: TRBV12-5
J: TRBJ1-5

CDR3: CSVGASYQETQYF
size: NA
D: NA
V: TRBV29-1
J: TRBJ2-5

CDR3: CASSLLTSTDTQYF
size: NA
D: NA
V: TRBV6-5
J: TRBJ2-3

CDR3: CASSPVPSGTYGGGELFF
size: NA
D: TRBD2
V: TRBV28
J: TRBJ2-2

CDR3: CASSLDRGDSPLHF
size: NA
D: TRBD1
V: TRBV3-1/TRBV3-2
J: TRBJ1-6

CDR3: CASSSSQGFSYEQYF
size: NA
D: NA
V: TRBV7-2
J: TRBJ2-7

CDR3: CATSDAGLYEQYF
size: NA
D: NA
V: TRBV24-1
J: TRBJ2-7

CDR3: CASSLGDRGNTIYF
size: NA
D: TRBD1
V: TRBV7-9
J: TRBJ1-3

CDR3: CASSSQSGNYGYTF
size: NA
D: NA
V: TRBV7-3
J: TRBJ1-2

CDR3: CASSLGGGSYNEQFF
size: NA
D: NA
V: TRBV11-2
J: TRBJ2-1

CDR3: CATSATEINYGYTF
size: NA
D: NA
V: TRBV24-1
J: TRBJ1-2

CDR3: CASSSTSGRGYEQYF
size: once
D: TRBD2
V: TRBV11-2
J: TRBJ2-7

CDR3: CASSRDIGTDTQYF
size: NA
D: NA
V: TRBV2
J: TRBJ2-3

CDR3: CASSRRGYNEQFF
size: NA
D: TRBD1
V: TRBV7-2
J: TRBJ2-1

CDR3: CASRYTTDTNQPQHF
size: NA
D: NA
V: TRBV6-6
J: TRBJ1-5

CDR3: CASSLYAAGGQPQHF
size: once
D: NA
V: TRBV28
J: TRBJ1-5

CDR3: CASGQGARGANVLTF
size: once
D: TRBD1
V: TRBV2
J: TRBJ2-6

CDR3: CASQSAGGVPETQYF
size: NA
D: TRBD2
V: TRBV2
J: TRBJ2-5

CDR3: CASSEEESNPYEQYF
size: NA
D: NA
V: TRBV6-1
J: TRBJ2-7

CDR3: CASSLITGGNTIYF
size: once
D: NA
V: TRBV11-2
J: TRBJ1-3

CDR3: CASSYPGLAGAFAGNEQFF
size: NA
D: TRBD2
V: TRBV2
J: TRBJ2-1

CDR3: CSALPSAGGNIQYF
size: NA
D: NA
V: TRBV29-1
J: TRBJ2-4

CDR3: CSVRGVVTYEQYF
size: NA
D: NA
V: TRBV29-1
J: TRBJ2-7

CDR3: CASSEGSASGPYF
size: once
D: TRBD2
V: TRBV2
J: TRBJ2-3

CDR3: CASSQGERNGYTF
size: NA
D: NA
V: TRBV4-1
J: TRBJ1-2

CDR3: CASTEQEDRPWAQYF
size: NA
D: TRBD1
V: TRBV5-1
J: TRBJ2-5

CDR3: CASSLWGGKAGEEQYF
size: once
D: NA
V: TRBV27
J: TRBJ2-7

CDR3: CSVAAGEKLFF
size: NA
D: NA
V: TRBV29-1
J: TRBJ1-4

CDR3: CASSPRLNSYEQYF
size: NA
D: NA
V: TRBV11-3
J: TRBJ2-7

CDR3: CASKGQRNNEQFF
size: NA
D: TRBD1
V: TRBV10-1
J: TRBJ2-1

CDR3: CAWSRTGTARGYTF
size: NA
D: TRBD1
V: TRBV30
J: TRBJ1-2

CDR3: CAIPGDRDPNQPQHF
size: NA
D: TRBD1
V: TRBV6-5
J: TRBJ1-5

CDR3: CASSQEGRGANVLTF
size: NA
D: NA
V: TRBV14
J: TRBJ2-6

CDR3: CASSTIAGYEQYF
size: NA
D: TRBD2
V: TRBV6-5
J: TRBJ2-7

CDR3: CASSLRSSSKNIQYF
size: NA
D: NA
V: TRBV7-2
J: TRBJ2-4

CDR3: CASSLRTDRAGELFF
size: NA
D: NA
V: TRBV5-1
J: TRBJ2-2